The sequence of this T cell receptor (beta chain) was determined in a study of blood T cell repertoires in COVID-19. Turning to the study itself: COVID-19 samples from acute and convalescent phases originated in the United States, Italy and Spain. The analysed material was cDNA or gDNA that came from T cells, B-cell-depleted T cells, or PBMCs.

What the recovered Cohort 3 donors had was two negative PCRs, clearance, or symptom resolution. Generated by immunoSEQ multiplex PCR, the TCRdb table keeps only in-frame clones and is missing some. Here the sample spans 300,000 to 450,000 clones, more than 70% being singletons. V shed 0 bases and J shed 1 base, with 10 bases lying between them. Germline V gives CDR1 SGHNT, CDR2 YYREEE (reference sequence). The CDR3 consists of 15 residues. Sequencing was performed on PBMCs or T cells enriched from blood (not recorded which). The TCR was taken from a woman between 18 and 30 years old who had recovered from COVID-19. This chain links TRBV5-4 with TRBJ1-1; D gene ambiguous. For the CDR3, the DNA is TGTGCCAGCAGCTTGGAGGCGGTTACGAACACTGAAGCTTTCTTT. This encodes CASSLEAVTNTEAFF.